These 19 T cell receptor beta chains were all obtained from the same sample, sequenced in a study of T cells in Graves' hyperthyroidism and ophthalmopathy. Amplified TCR beta CDR3 regions derived from RNA transcripts. Using the HTBI primer set, a first-round RT-PCR was run on the TCR CDR3. Using its own MiXCR run on the multiplex PCR reads, TCRdb lists one record per CDR3 protein. The sample has 610,000 or so distinct CDR3 sequences; around 46% are singletons. Sequences were obtained from peripheral blood or thyroid tissue (not recorded which). The receptors were gathered from a woman aged 18-30 years with Graves' hyperthyroidism.

The chain is built from TRBV29-1 and TRBJ2-7; 9 nucleotides line up with TRBD1. V lost 7 bases to trimming and J lost 4 bases; unmatched junction nucleotides: 8. Germline CDR1 and CDR2: SQVTM and ANQGSEA. This CDR3 comprises 13 residues. The CDR3 loop reads CSARQGEGYEQYF. Written as DNA, the CDR3 is TGCAGCGCTAGACAGGGGGAAGGATACGAGCAGTACTTC.

This clonotype was counted many times. The chain employs TRBV29-1 and TRBJ2-2; TRBD2 agrees at 9 bases. With 2 bases clipped from V and 8 bases from J, the junction kept 9 bases outside the gene matches. Germline assignment: CDR1 SQVTM and CDR2 ANQGSEA. This CDR3 has 15 amino acids. CDR3 loop: CSVERAGGPAGELFF. The CDR3 DNA reads as TGCAGCGTTGAAAGAGCGGGAGGACCGGCGGGGGAGCTGTTTTTT.

This clonotype came up many times. The V and J genes are TRBV11-2 and TRBJ1-2; D gene ambiguous. The germline V gene has CDR1 SGHAT and CDR2 FQNNGV. The V gene lost 1 base and the J gene lost 6 bases, with 12 bases spanning the gap. The CDR3 consists of 14 residues. This CDR3 reads CASSLVSSPNGYTF. Here the CDR3 DNA reads TGTGCCAGCAGCTTAGTGTCCAGCCCCAATGGCTACACCTTC.

This clonotype was picked up many times. This chain uses TRBV20-1 with TRBJ2-5, with TRBD2 matching 12 bases. In germline, CDR1 is DFQATT, CDR2 SNEGSKA (reference sequence). The CDR3 length is 15 residues. V was clipped by 4 bases and J by 4 bases; unmatched bases: 7. CDR3 loop: CSAIKTSGGVETQYF. Written as DNA, the CDR3 is TGCAGTGCTATAAAGACTAGCGGGGGTGTAGAGACCCAGTACTTC.

A single count supports this clonotype. A much bigger clone sits one base away, suggesting this may be a read error. The rearrangement joins TRBV6-2 or TRBV6-3 to TRBJ1-1, with D possibly being TRBD1 (5 bases). CDR3 length equals 12 residues. Germline lookup yields CDR1 MNHEY and CDR2 SVGEGT. Written as DNA, the CDR3 is TGTGCCAGCGGGACGGCGAACACTAAAGCTTTCTTT. Its protein product is CASGTANTKAFF.

Written as DNA, the CDR3 is TGTGCCAGCAGCATTGGGATCAACACTGAAGCTTTCTTT. It encodes CASSIGINTEAFF. The rearrangement uses TRBV3-1 and TRBJ1-1; no clear D. The CDR3 consists of 13 residues. Germline V lookup: CDR1 LGHDT, CDR2 YNNKEL (reference sequence). Trimming took off 5 bases at V and 2 bases at J, with 9 bases between the two ends.

This clonotype was counted many times. The V call is TRBV12-3 or TRBV12-4, the J call TRBJ1-1; D not certain. The CDR3 has 12 amino acids. The V end was cut by 5 bases, the J end by 4 bases, with 8 bases between. This CDR3 reads CASSPGPTEAFF. The CDR3 DNA follows: TGTGCCAGCAGTCCAGGTCCCACTGAAGCTTTCTTT.

V is TRBV5-4 and J is TRBJ1-4, with D perhaps matching TRBD1 (6 bases). Trimming shortened V by 5 bases and J by 7 bases, and 9 bases separated the two germline ends. The CDR3 extends over 12 amino acids. Per germline, CDR1 SGHNT and CDR2 YYREEE (reference sequence). The CDR3 region has the DNA TGTGCCAGCAGTAAGGACAGTGAAAAACTGTTTTTT. It yields the protein CASSKDSEKLFF.

This clonotype was seen repeatedly, ten times or more. The chain has TRBV25-1 and TRBJ1-1; D is undetermined. Trimming removed 4 bases at V and 6 bases at J, with 6 bases between. Per the germline V gene, CDR1 is MGHDK and CDR2 is SYGVNS. The CDR3 is 11 residues long. The CDR3 DNA sequence: TGTGCCAGCAGTGCCACAGCTGAAGCTTTCTTT. This sequence encodes CASSATAEAFF.

In its sample, this clonotype was seen many times. The chain recombines TRBV27 with TRBJ1-5, with 7 positions matching TRBD1. Germline loops: CDR1 MNHEY, CDR2 SMNVEV (reference sequence). The CDR3 loop spans 14 amino acids. J gave up 2 bases and V 7 bases, and 5 bases lay outside the gene matches. This CDR3 is CASTDRVGNQPQHF. The CDR3 coding sequence is TGTGCCAGCACAGACAGGGTGGGCAATCAGCCCCAGCATTTT.

Notes on this clonotype: A single base separates this from a much larger clone, so it may be a read error. The rearrangement links TRBV12-3 or TRBV12-4 to TRBJ2-7; D is unresolved. The CDR3 extends over 15 amino acids. CDR3 DNA sequence: TGTGCTAGTGGAACCAGTAGCAGCCAACCAGACGAGCAGTACTTC. It yields the protein CASGTSSSQPDEQYF.

This clonotype has a count of ten or more. This rearrangement joins TRBV29-1 to TRBJ1-4, with D possibly matching TRBD1 (6 bases). V lost 7 bases and J 8 bases, leaving 14 bases between the germline ends. Germline values: CDR1 SQVTM, CDR2 ANQGSEA. The CDR3 has 12 residues. In nucleotides, the CDR3 is TGCAGCGCCCAGGGGCAAGGGGAAAAACTGTTTTTT. This gives the protein CSAQGQGEKLFF. The whole variable domain, filled in from reference TRBV29-1 and TRBJ1-4, reads SAVISQKPSRDICQRGTSLTIQCQVDSQVTMMFWYRQQPGQSLTLIATANQGSEATYESGFVIDKFPISRPNLTFSTLTVSNMSPEDSSIYLCSAQGQGEKLFFGSGTQLSVL.

As for this clonotype: An end of the junction differs from the germline gene, which may be a read error. The chain employs TRBV25-1 and TRBJ2-5; 7 bases are shared with TRBD1. There are 16 residues in the CDR3. Germline V lookup: CDR1 MGHDK, CDR2 SYGVNS. The CDR3 DNA sequence: TGTGCCAGCAGCCAACTCCCCGGGACAGTTCAAGAGACCCAGCACTTC. Encoded protein: CASSQLPGTVQETQHF. Based on the CDR3 plus reference TRBV25-1 and TRBJ2-5, the full variable domain is EADIYQTPRYLVIGTGKKITLECSQTMGHDKMYWYQQDPGMELHLIHYSYGVNSTEKGDLSSESTVSRIRTEHFPLTLESARPSHTSQYLCASSQLPGTVQETQHFGPGTRLLVL.

The V call is TRBV18, the J call TRBJ1-4; a weak D match, TRBD1 (6 bases). With 5 bases removed from V and 7 bases from J, the gap between germline ends came to 14 bases. The germline V gene has CDR1 KGHSH and CDR2 LQKENI. The CDR3 covers 14 residues. This CDR3 reads CASSARGDGEKLFF. The DNA for the CDR3 is TGTGCCAGCTCAGCCAGGGGTGATGGTGAAAAACTGTTTTTT.

This clonotype was counted only a few times. This rearrangement joins TRBV27 to TRBJ2-5, with D perhaps TRBD2 (5 bases). This CDR3 has 14 amino acids. Trimming took 4 bases from V and 5 from J, leaving 14 bases between them. CDR1 is MNHEY, CDR2 SMNVEV, per germline (reference sequence). In nucleotides, the CDR3 is TGTGCCAGCAGTTCCCGACTCGGCGGGGAGACCCAGTACTTC. Its protein is CASSSRLGGETQYF.

Ten or more counts support this clonotype. CDR3 protein: CASSQGVGRELFF. The CDR3 nucleotides read TGCGCCAGCAGCCAAGGGGTAGGCCGGGAGCTGTTTTTT. The V call is TRBV4-1, the J call TRBJ2-2; D remains unclear. This CDR3 is built from 13 residues. CDR1 and CDR2 from the germline V gene are MGHRA and YSYEKL. V lost 1 base and J lost 9, with 9 bases in between.

This clonotype was seen a handful of times. The J gene is TRBJ1-4, the V gene TRBV12-3 or TRBV12-4, with 7 bases matching TRBD1. J lost 8 bases, V lost 2 bases, and 5 bases had no gene match. There are 14 residues in the CDR3. DNA of the CDR3: TGTGCCAGCAGTTTAAAGACAGGGCTGGAAAAACTGTTTTTT. As protein: CASSLKTGLEKLFF.

The rearrangement links TRBV7-9 to TRBJ1-1, with 8 bases matching TRBD1. The CDR3 contains 11 residues. CDR1 and CDR2 from the germline V gene are SEHNR and FQNEAQ (reference sequence). Germline trimming cut 3 bases from V and 11 bases from J; bases unmatched to any gene: 2. CDR3 region: CASSLTGVAFF. DNA of the CDR3: TGTGCCAGCAGCTTGACAGGGGTTGCTTTCTTT.

This clonotype was seen a handful of times. J is TRBJ1-3 and V is TRBV5-1; no definite D call. CDR1 is SGHRS and CDR2 is YFSETQ in the germline V gene. The CDR3 consists of 15 residues. Trimming took 4 bases from V and 4 from J, leaving 15 bases between them. CDR3 residues: CASSRHELSGNTIYF. CDR3 DNA sequence: TGCGCCAGCAGCCGACACGAACTGTCCGGAAACACCATATATTTT.